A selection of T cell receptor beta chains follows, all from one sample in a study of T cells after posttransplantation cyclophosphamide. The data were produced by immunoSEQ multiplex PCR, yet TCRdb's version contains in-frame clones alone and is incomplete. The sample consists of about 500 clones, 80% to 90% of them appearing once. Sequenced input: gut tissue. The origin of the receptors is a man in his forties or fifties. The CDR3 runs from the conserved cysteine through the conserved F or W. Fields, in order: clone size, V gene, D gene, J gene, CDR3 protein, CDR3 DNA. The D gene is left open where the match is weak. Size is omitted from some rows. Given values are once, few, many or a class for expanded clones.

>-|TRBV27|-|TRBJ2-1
CASREGRDEQFF
TGTGCCAGCAGGGAGGGTCGCGATGAGCAGTTCTTC
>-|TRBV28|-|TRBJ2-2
CASSPRRDTGELFF
TGTGCCAGCAGTCCCAGGAGGGACACCGGGGAGCTGTTTTTT
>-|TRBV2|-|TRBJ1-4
CASSAPGLNEKLFF
TGTGCCAGCAGTGCACCGGGACTTAATGAAAAACTGTTTTTT
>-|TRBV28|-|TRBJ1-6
CASKGPANNSPLHF
TGTGCCAGCAAGGGGCCGGCTAATAATTCACCCCTCCACTTT
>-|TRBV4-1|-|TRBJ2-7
CASSQRIPGLTIYEQYF
TGCGCCAGCAGCCAAAGGATTCCGGGACTCACAATCTACGAGCAGTACTTC
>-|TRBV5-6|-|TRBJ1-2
CASSSDPDSSGGYTF
TGTGCCAGCAGCTCGGACCCCGACAGTTCAGGGGGCTACACCTTC
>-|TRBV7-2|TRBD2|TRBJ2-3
CASSGVAGGLADTQYF
TGTGCCAGCAGCGGGGTAGCGGGAGGGCTCGCAGATACGCAGTATTTT
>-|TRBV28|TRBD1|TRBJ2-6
CASSFSLTGGAYGANVLTF
TGTGCCAGCAGTTTTTCACTGACAGGGGGCGCCTATGGGGCCAACGTCCTGACTTTC
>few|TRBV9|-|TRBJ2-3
CASSPQYTQYF
TGTGCCAGCAGCCCCCAATATACGCAGTATTTT
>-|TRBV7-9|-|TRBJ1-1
CASSPPPSTEAFF
TGTGCCAGCAGTCCCCCCCCTTCCACTGAAGCTTTCTTT
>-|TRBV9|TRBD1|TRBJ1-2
CASSLGGDGYTF
TGTGCCAGCAGCCTAGGGGGCGATGGCTACACCTTC
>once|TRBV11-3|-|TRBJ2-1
CASSPPTPGEQFF
TGTGCCAGCAGCCCCCCCACCCCCGGGGAGCAGTTCTTC
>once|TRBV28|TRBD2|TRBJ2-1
CASSFWDLAAEAYNEQFF
TGTGCCAGCAGTTTTTGGGACCTAGCGGCGGAAGCCTACAATGAGCAGTTCTTC
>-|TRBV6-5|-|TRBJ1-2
CASSSRRDYGYTF
TGTGCCAGCAGTTCGAGAAGAGACTATGGCTACACCTTC
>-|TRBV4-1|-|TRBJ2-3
CASSLRETDTQYF
TGCGCCAGCAGCCTACGGGAGACAGATACGCAGTATTTT
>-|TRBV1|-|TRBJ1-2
CTSSGPVRKTYGYTF
TGCACCAGCAGTGGGCCTGTGCGAAAGACCTATGGCTACACCTTC
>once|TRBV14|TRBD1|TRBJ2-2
CASSDRGRIGELFF
TGTGCCAGCAGTGACAGGGGGCGCATCGGGGAGCTGTTTTTT
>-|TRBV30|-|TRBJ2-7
CAWRRVGSYEQYF
TGTGCCTGGAGGCGGGTGGGTTCCTACGAGCAGTACTTC
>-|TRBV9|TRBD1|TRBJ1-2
CASSVGTVSIYGYTF
TGTGCCAGCAGCGTGGGGACAGTAAGCATCTATGGCTACACCTTC
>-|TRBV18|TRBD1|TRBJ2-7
CASSPRTGDYEQYF
TGTGCCAGCTCACCAAGGACAGGGGACTACGAGCAGTACTTC
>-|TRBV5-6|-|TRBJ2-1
CASSLKAGSTYNEQFF
TGTGCCAGCAGCTTGAAGGCAGGGTCTACCTACAATGAGCAGTTCTTC
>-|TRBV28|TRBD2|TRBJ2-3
CAGRERGRADTQYF
TGTGCCGGGAGGGAGAGGGGACGAGCGGATACGCAGTATTTT
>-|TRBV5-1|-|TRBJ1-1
CASSPGTEAFF
TGCGCCAGCAGCCCCGGTACTGAAGCTTTTTTT
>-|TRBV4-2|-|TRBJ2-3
CASSPGAGEIHTQYF
TGTGCCAGCAGCCCAGGGGCGGGGGAAATCCATACGCAGTATTTT
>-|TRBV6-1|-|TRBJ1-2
CASSERAFNYGYTF
TGTGCCAGCAGTGAACGAGCGTTTAACTATGGCTACACCTTC
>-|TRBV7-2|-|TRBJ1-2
CASSSTPPNYGYTF
TGTGCCAGCAGCTCCACACCACCCAACTATGGCTACACCTTC
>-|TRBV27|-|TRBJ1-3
CASSSLRQGNTIYF
TGTGCCAGCAGCTCTCTACGACAGGGAAACACCATATATTTT
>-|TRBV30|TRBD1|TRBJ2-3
CAWESWDRHNTDTQYF
TGTGCCTGGGAATCCTGGGACAGGCACAACACAGATACGCAGTATTTT
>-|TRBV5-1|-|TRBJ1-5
CASSPDEGHQPQHF
TGCGCCAGCAGCCCGGACGAGGGTCATCAGCCCCAGCATTTT
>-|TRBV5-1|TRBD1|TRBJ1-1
CASEGQGTTEAFF
TGCGCCAGCGAAGGACAGGGGACCACTGAAGCTTTCTTT
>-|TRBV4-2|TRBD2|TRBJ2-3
CASSQSTSGGWTDTQYF
TGTGCCAGCAGCCAATCGACTAGCGGGGGATGGACAGATACGCAGTATTTT